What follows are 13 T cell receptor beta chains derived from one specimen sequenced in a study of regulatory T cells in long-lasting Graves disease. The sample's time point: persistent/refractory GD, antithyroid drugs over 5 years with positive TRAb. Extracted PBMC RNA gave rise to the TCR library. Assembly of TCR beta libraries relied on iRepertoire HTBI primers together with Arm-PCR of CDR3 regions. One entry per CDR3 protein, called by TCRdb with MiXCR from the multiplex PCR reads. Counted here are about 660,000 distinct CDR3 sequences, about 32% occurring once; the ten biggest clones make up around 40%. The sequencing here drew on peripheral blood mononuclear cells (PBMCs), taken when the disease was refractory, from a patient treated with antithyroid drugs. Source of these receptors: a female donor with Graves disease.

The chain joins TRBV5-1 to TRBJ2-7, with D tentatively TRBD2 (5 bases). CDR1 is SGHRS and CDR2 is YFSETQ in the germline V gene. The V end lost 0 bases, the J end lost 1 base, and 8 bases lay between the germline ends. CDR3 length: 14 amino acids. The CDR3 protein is CASSLERESYEQYF. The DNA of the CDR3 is TGCGCCAGCAGCTTGGAAAGGGAGTCCTACGAGCAGTACTTC. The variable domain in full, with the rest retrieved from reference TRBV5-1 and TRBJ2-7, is KAGVTQTPRYLIKTRGQQVTLSCSPISGHRSVSWYQQTPGQGLQFLFEYFSETQRNKGNFPGRFSGRQFSNSRSEMNVSTLELGDSALYLCASSLERESYEQYFGPGTRLTVT.

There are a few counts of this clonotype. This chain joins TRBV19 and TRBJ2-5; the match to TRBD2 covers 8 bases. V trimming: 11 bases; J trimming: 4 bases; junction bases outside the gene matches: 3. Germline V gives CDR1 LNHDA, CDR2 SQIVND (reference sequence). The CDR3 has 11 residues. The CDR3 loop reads CASGLAETQYF. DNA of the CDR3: TGTGCCTCCGGACTAGCAGAGACCCAGTACTTC.

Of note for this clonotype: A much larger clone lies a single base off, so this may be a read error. For the CDR3, the DNA is TGTGCCGGCAGTGAAAGCAACAGGGTCCCTGAAGCTTTCTTT. It is translated as CAGSESNRVPEAFF. V gene TRBV2 combines with J gene TRBJ1-1, with a weak D call TRBD1 (6 bases). CDR1 is SNHLY and CDR2 is FYNNEI in the germline V gene. This CDR3 is 14 amino acids long.

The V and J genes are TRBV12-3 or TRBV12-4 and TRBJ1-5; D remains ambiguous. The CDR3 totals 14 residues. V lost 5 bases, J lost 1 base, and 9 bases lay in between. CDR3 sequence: CASSRRLSNQPQHF. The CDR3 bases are TGTGCCAGCAGTCGGCGATTGAGCAATCAGCCCCAGCATTTT.

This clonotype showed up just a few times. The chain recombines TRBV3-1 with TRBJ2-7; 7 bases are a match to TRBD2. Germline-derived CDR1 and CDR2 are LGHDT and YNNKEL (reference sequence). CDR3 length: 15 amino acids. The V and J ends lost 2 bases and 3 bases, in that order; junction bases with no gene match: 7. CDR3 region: CASSQPGGALYEQYF. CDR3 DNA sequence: TGTGCCAGCAGCCAACCGGGAGGTGCCCTCTACGAGCAGTACTTC.

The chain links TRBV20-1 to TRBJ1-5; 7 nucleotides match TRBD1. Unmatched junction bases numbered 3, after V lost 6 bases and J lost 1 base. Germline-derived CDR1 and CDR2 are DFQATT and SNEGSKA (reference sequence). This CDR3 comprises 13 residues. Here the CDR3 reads CSAPTGSNQPQHF. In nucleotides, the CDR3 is TGCAGTGCACCGACAGGGAGCAATCAGCCCCAGCATTTT.

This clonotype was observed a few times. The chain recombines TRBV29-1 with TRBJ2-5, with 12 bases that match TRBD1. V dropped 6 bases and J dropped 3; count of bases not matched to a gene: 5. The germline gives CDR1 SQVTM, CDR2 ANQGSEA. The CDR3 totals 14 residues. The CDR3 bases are TGCAGCGTGGGTGGGACAGGGGGCGAAGAGACCCAGTACTTC. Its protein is CSVGGTGGEETQYF.

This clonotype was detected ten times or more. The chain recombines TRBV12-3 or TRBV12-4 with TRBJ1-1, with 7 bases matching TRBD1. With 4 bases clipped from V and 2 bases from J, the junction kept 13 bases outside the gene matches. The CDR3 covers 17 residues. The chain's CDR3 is CASSSRQGGTGNTEAFF. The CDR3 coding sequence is TGTGCCAGCAGTTCCCGACAGGGAGGTACTGGAAACACTGAAGCTTTCTTT.

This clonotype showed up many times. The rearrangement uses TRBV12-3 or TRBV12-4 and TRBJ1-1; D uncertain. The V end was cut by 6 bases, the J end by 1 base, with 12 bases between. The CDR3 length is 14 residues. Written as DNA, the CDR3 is TGTGCCAGCAGCCGAAGAGGAAGGAACACTGAAGCTTTCTTT. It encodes CASSRRGRNTEAFF.

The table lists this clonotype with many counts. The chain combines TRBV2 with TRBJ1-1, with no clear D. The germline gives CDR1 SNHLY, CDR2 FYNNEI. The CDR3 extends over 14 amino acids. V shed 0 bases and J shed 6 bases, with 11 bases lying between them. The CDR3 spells CASSEAQAFPEAFF. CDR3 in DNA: TGTGCCAGCAGTGAAGCGCAGGCTTTCCCTGAAGCTTTCTTT.

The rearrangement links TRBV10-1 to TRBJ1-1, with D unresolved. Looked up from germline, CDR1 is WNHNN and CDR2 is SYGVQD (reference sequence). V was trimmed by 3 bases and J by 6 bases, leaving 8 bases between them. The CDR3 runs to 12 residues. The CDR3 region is CASSDPYAEAFF. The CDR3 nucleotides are TGCGCCAGCAGTGACCCTTACGCTGAAGCTTTCTTT.

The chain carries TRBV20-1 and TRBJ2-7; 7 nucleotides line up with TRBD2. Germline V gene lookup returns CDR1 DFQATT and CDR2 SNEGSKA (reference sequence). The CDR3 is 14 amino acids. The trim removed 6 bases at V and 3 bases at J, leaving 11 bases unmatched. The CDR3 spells CSAIMRTRYYEQYF. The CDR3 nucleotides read TGCAGTGCAATCATGCGGACTAGGTACTACGAGCAGTACTTC.

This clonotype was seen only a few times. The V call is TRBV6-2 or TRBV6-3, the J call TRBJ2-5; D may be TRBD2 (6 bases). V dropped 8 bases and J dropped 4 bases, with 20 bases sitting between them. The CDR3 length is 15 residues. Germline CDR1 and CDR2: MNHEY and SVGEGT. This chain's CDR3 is CASARDSRRGETQYF. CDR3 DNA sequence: TGTGCCAGCGCCCGGGACTCCAGGCGTGGAGAGACCCAGTACTTC.